One sample yielded the 2 T cell receptor beta chains listed below, sequenced in a study of HIV-infected patients and healthy controls. Alpha and beta constant-region primers primed reverse transcription of approximately 460 ng RNA. Using multiplexing indices, alpha and beta chain libraries were generated apart by chain-specific third strand synthesis. Via MiXCR, TCRdb re-called the 5' RACE reads, giving one row per CDR3 protein. The sample consists of fewer than 25,000 distinct CDR3 sequences, roughly 9.3% of them appearing once. The repertoire came from unfractionated whole blood and reflected all unsorted peripheral T cells. The sequenced sample was blood. Receptors originate from an adult in good health.

The table lists this clonotype with many counts. The CDR3 protein is CASSLQSQNIQYF. CDR3 DNA sequence: TGTGCCAGCAGCTTACAGTCCCAAAACATTCAGTACTTC. The V gene is TRBV7-2, the J gene TRBJ2-4; D remains ambiguous. Trimming stripped 2 bases from V and 5 bases from J, with 7 bases between. Per germline, CDR1 SGHTA and CDR2 FQGNSA. The CDR3 has 13 amino acids.

Turning to this clonotype: A much larger clone lies a single base off, so this may be a read error. CDR3 sequence (DNA): TGTGCCAGCAGATACAGGGGCGAGCAGTACTTC. Its protein product is CASRYRGEQYF. The chain links TRBV6-5 to TRBJ2-7; TRBD1 aligns across 7 bases. V shed 6 bases, J shed 6 bases, and the junction held 2 bases outside the gene matches. Germline lookup yields CDR1 MNHEY and CDR2 SVGAGI. The length of the CDR3 is 11 residues.